One sample yielded the 4 T cell receptor beta chains listed below, sequenced in a study of shared clonotypes between healthy human individuals. Generated by immunoSEQ multiplex PCR, the TCRdb table keeps only in-frame clones and is missing some. Of 950,000 to 1,300,000 clones listed, about 75% are singletons. Sequencing input: memory CD4+ T cells sorted from blood. Subset defined: CD45RA-negative fraction. The receptors were gathered from a man aged 18 to 35 in good health.

This CDR3 is CASSARGTGNEQFF. In DNA form, the CDR3 reads TGTGCCAGCAGCGCCCGCGGGACAGGAAATGAGCAGTTCTTC. The chain carries TRBV7-8 and TRBJ2-1, with 8 bases fitting TRBD1. Germline V lookup: CDR1 SGHVS, CDR2 FQNEAQ. Losses at the gene ends were 5 bases for V and 7 bases for J; bases not matched to a gene: 7. The CDR3 consists of 14 residues.

The rearrangement joins TRBV19 to TRBJ2-5, with a weak D call TRBD1 (6 bases). Per the germline V gene, CDR1 is LNHDA and CDR2 is SQIVND (reference sequence). V gave up 4 bases and J gave up 0 bases, with 21 bases separating them. This CDR3 comprises 18 residues. The CDR3 nucleotides read TGTGCCAGTAGTAGACTCCCCGGAACAGGGTCTAACCAAGAGACCCAGTACTTC. This gives the protein CASSRLPGTGSNQETQYF.

This clone was counted ten times or more. V and J are TRBV5-4 and TRBJ1-2; 7 positions agree with TRBD1. V was clipped by 2 bases and J by 4 bases; unmatched bases: 2. Looked up from germline, CDR1 is SGHNT and CDR2 is YYREEE (reference sequence). This CDR3 comprises 13 residues. The CDR3 loop reads CASSLQGTYGYTF. The CDR3, as DNA: TGTGCCAGCAGCTTACAGGGGACCTATGGCTACACCTTC.

The chain links TRBV19 to TRBJ2-5, with D unclear. CDR3 length: 14 residues. V shed 3 bases and J shed 4 bases, with 12 bases lying between them. Germline CDR1 LNHDA, CDR2 SQIVND (reference sequence). CDR3 amino acids: CASSMMPGGETQYF. The CDR3, as DNA: TGTGCCAGTAGTATGATGCCGGGCGGAGAGACCCAGTACTTC. Using reference TRBV19 and TRBJ2-5 for the parts outside the CDR3, the full variable domain is DGGITQSPKYLFRKEGQNVTLSCEQNLNHDAMYWYRQDPGQGLRLIYYSQIVNDFQKGDIAEGYSVSREKKESFPLTVTSAQKNPTAFYLCASSMMPGGETQYFGPGTRLLVL.